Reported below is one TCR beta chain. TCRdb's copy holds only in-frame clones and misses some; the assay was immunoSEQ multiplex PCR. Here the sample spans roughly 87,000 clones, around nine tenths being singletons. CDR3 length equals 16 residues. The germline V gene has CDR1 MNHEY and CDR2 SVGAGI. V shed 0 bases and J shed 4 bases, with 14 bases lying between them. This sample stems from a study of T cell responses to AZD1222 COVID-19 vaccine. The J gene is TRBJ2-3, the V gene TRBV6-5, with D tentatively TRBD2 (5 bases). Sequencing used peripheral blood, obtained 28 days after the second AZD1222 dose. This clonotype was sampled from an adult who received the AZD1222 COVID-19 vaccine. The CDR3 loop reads CASSYSGRGRADTQYF. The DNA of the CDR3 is TGTGCCAGCAGTTACTCTGGCCGGGGTAGGGCAGATACGCAGTATTTT.